This is a list of T cell receptor beta chains from one sample in a study of T cell responses to AZD1222 COVID-19 vaccine. The repertoire was sequenced with immunoSEQ multiplex PCR; TCRdb's copy has only in-frame clones and lacks some. In the table there are around 140,000 clones, around 94% of which are singletons. Specimen: peripheral blood, collected after recovery from COVID-19. The receptors were sampled from an adult who had recovered from COVID-19. Each CDR3 is given without its conserved first and last residue.

TRBV19,TRBJ1-1,12,ASSQGQGALEAF
TRBV28,TRBJ2-3,12,ASSLAGAKDTQY
TRBV19,TRBJ2-3,14,ASSIAGASSTDTQY
TRBV19,TRBJ1-1,12,ASSTNLGNTEAF
TRBV6-5,TRBJ2-2,14,ASSYDLDSYTGELF
TRBV27,TRBJ2-5,10,ASSFRGETQY
TRBV12-3/TRBV12-4,TRBJ2-7,11,ASNRDREYEQY
TRBV28,TRBJ1-5,12,ASREGAGNQPQH
TRBV6-5,TRBJ2-1,13,ASSPEAGSYNEQF
TRBV3-1/TRBV3-2,TRBJ1-1,13,ASSRAQGLGSEAF
TRBV7-9,TRBJ2-7,13,ASSLGGRRDYEQY
TRBV28,TRBJ1-5,14,ASTLRTGESNQPQH
TRBV6-5,TRBJ2-1,11,ASSPSGGNEQF
TRBV14,TRBJ2-1,10,ASSQAGGWQF
TRBV11-1,TRBJ2-1,11,ASRLAGTNEQF
TRBV3-1/TRBV3-2,TRBJ2-2,13,ASSQGRVLTGELF
TRBV5-6,TRBJ1-2,13,ASSLARVRNYGYT
TRBV23-1,TRBJ2-5,9,ASRRSETQY
TRBV28,TRBJ1-6,12,ASSPGTGNSPLH
TRBV5-1,TRBJ1-4,13,ASSLDGDSGEKLF
TRBV7-9,TRBJ2-7,11,ASSGQELDEQY
TRBV29-1,TRBJ2-1,11,SPRLAGDNEQF
TRBV18,TRBJ2-7,12,ASSPHAGRYEQY
TRBV5-1,TRBJ2-7,11,ASKLAGAYEQY
TRBV7-9,TRBJ1-1,12,ASSEAFGGTEAF